This TCR beta chain comes out of a study of blood T cell repertoires in COVID-19 (dated by TCRdb to the early 2020s). With regard to the full study: Collaborator samples came from the United States, Italy and Spain and covered acute and convalescent phases of COVID-19. The prospective study material was composed of cDNA or gDNA derived from T cells, B-cell-depleted T cells, or PBMCs. Subjects who had been exposed to COVID-19, were actively infected with it, or had recovered from it provided the deeply sampled blood TCRbeta repertoires that made up the dataset. The repertoires were released in a freely available public database meant as a resource for research on the immune response to SARS-CoV-2. Samples came from the ongoing ImmuneRACE study (first 160 participants) plus 1,254 subjects from 6 global collaborators. Sample metadata almost always included a de-identified subject ID, COVID-19 status, age in years and sex. Where available, HLA class I and class II types were taken from metadata supplied by the sample provider and were not determined by assay-based typing.

Here is what the overall study found, with its caveats: How much clinical and demographic metadata was included differed by source and by participant, and the metadata was provided uncurated.

The immunoSEQ Assay, a bias-controlled multiplex PCR, was used to amplify TCRbeta CDR3 regions from genomic DNA. The published analysis was carried out like this. The number of nucleated cells in each sample was estimated from the amplification of reference gene primers within the assay. To quantify the absolute abundance of each unique TCRbeta CDR3 rearrangement, sequence reads were collapsed and filtered. For each sample, productive Simpson clonality was calculated as the square root of Simpson's diversity index across productive rearrangements. Here the immuneACCESS table is served through TCRdb, limited to in-frame sequences with V and J called. Missing clones are a known gap in these copies; in checked studies unresolved V genes cover under half, and the rest lacks a known reason. That table is the source of V, J and clone size, and D and trimming were worked out from the DNA. Present in this sample are around 370,000 clones, 87% of which were seen just once. About 6% of the sample is held by the ten biggest clonotypes.

Worth noting for this clone: Its antigen has not been determined. Nothing much larger sits one base from this clone, and base qualities are not available.

At one collaborating source in Seattle, patients were enrolled during active infection and were followed longitudinally through the course of disease. Each collaborating institution followed its own protocols to collect whole blood in K2EDTA tubes. Collaborator samples were shipped for TCRbeta analysis as frozen whole blood, isolated PBMCs, or DNA extracted from either sample type. The CDR3 sequence holds 13 residues, the cysteine and phenylalanine included. The read is trimmed to its CDR3 DNA, 39 bases read in frame from base 1. Sequences SGDLS (CDR1) and YYNGEE (CDR2) are obtained from the germline V gene. Relative to germline, V is 4 bases shorter and J is 6 bases shorter, with 13 bases between their ends.

The chain joins TRBV9 to TRBJ1-1; matching of 6 bases hints at TRBD1 as the D gene. This TCR came from a woman aged 45-60 years with COVID-19, enrolled during active disease. The sequenced sample was peripheral blood. The base sequence is TGTGCCAGCAGCTCATACAGGGTCCCTGAAGCTTTCTTT. Translation gives CASSSYRVPEAFF.